These 13 T cell receptor beta chains share one sample of origin, sequenced in a study of shared clonotypes between healthy human individuals. Using immunoSEQ multiplex PCR, the repertoire was profiled, and TCRdb retains in-frame clones only, with some absent. The sample yields 2.3 million or so clones, over 90% seen once. Sequenced material: naive CD4+ T cells from PBMCs. The subset here: CD45RA+ positively selected. Receptors were obtained from a man aged 18 to 29 in good health. Some clones in this sample may be carry-over from other donors' samples.

The V and J genes are TRBV2 and TRBJ2-7, with 11 bases lining up with TRBD1. The CDR3 runs 15 residues. Germline values: CDR1 SNHLY, CDR2 FYNNEI. V lost 5 bases, J lost 4 bases, and 7 bases stayed unmatched. CDR3 sequence: CASSTGTGGTYEQYF. CDR3 DNA sequence: TGTGCCAGCAGTACCGGGACAGGGGGTACATACGAGCAGTACTTC.

The genes are TRBV7-9 and TRBJ2-2, with a weak D call TRBD2 (5 bases). Trimming pared 5 bases from V and 0 bases from J, leaving 13 bases between. The CDR3 runs 16 residues. Looked up from germline, CDR1 is SEHNR and CDR2 is FQNEAQ (reference sequence). The CDR3 spells CASSRTGSTNTGELFF. The DNA of the CDR3 is TGTGCCAGCAGCCGGACTGGAAGTACGAACACCGGGGAGCTGTTTTTT.

Concerning this clone: The same CDR3 can be traced to other DNA sequences in this sample. The chain combines TRBV7-2 with TRBJ2-3; 7 bases match TRBD2. J lost 5 bases, V lost 0 bases, and 2 bases had no gene match. CDR3 length: 14 residues. Per the germline V gene, CDR1 is SGHTA and CDR2 is FQGNSA. The CDR3 bases are TGTGCCAGCAGCTTAGCGGGAGGGCTAGATACGCAGTATTTT. Protein product: CASSLAGGLDTQYF.

The chain uses TRBV6-5 and TRBJ2-5; tentatively, D is TRBD1 (6 bases). This CDR3 contains 15 residues. Germline CDR1 MNHEY, CDR2 SVGAGI. Trimming left V 0 bases short and J 3 bases short, with 11 bases between. The CDR3 loop reads CASSYSRGGEETQYF. DNA for the CDR3: TGTGCCAGCAGTTACTCGAGAGGGGGAGAAGAGACCCAGTACTTC.

This chain joins TRBV27 and TRBJ2-2, with 8 bases aligning to TRBD1. J was trimmed by 8 bases and V by 5 bases; bases with no gene match: 7. CDR1 MNHEY and CDR2 SMNVEV come from the germline V gene (reference sequence). The CDR3 covers 14 residues. The CDR3 DNA reads TGTGCCAGCAGTCCCCAGACAGGGGTTGGGGAGCTGTTTTTT. Translated: CASSPQTGVGELFF.

The J gene is TRBJ2-7, the V gene TRBV5-6; weak D call: TRBD2 (6 bases). V lost 1 base to trimming and J lost 4 bases, with 12 bases between them. Germline V gene lookup returns CDR1 SGHDT and CDR2 YYEEEE. There are 14 residues in the CDR3. In nucleotides, the CDR3 is TGTGCCAGCAGCTTGACGAGCGGGCTTTACGAGCAGTACTTC. The encoded protein is CASSLTSGLYEQYF. The variable domain in full, completed from reference TRBV5-6 and TRBJ2-7, reads DAGVTQSPTHLIKTRGQQVTLRCSPKSGHDTVSWYQQALGQGPQFIFQYYEEEERQRGNFPDRFSGHQFPNYSSELNVNALLLGDSALYLCASSLTSGLYEQYFGPGTRLTVT.

The chain couples TRBV28 to TRBJ2-5; D is perhaps TRBD2 (5 bases). The CDR3 contains 13 residues. The germline gives CDR1 MDHEN, CDR2 SYDVKM. Trimming shortened V by 6 bases and J by 5 bases, and 13 bases separated the two germline ends. The CDR3 loop is CASSSRVRETQYF. The CDR3 DNA is TGTGCCAGCAGCTCGCGGGTACGGGAGACCCAGTACTTC.

The chain uses TRBV7-9 and TRBJ2-5, with D perhaps TRBD2 (5 bases). The CDR3 spans 13 residues. Trimming took off 3 bases at V and 5 bases at J, with 10 bases between the two ends. Per germline, CDR1 SEHNR and CDR2 FQNEAQ (reference sequence). The CDR3 loop is CASSLGSLETQYF. Written as DNA, the CDR3 is TGTGCCAGCAGCTTGGGGAGTTTGGAGACCCAGTACTTC. The full variable domain, its missing parts supplied by reference TRBV7-9 and TRBJ2-5, is DTGVSQNPRHKITKRGQNVTFRCDPISEHNRLYWYRQTLGQGPEFLTYFQNEAQLEKSRLLSDRFSAERPKGSFSTLEIQRTEQGDSAMYLCASSLGSLETQYFGPGTRLLVL.

The V call is TRBV21-1, the J call TRBJ1-1. TRBV21-1 is given as a pseudogene. This CDR3 region has 16 residues. CDR3 bases: TGTGCCAGCAGCAAGGGGAGACCGACGATGAGGACTGAAGCTTTCTTT. Translation: CASSKGRPTMRTEAFF.

V is TRBV19 and J is TRBJ2-1; D is unclear. The CDR3 loop spans 14 amino acids. Germline loops: CDR1 LNHDA, CDR2 SQIVND (reference sequence). The V end was cut by 0 bases, the J end by 8 bases, with 11 bases between. CDR3 sequence (DNA): TGTGCCAGTAGTATAGAGGCCTTGGGCGATGAGCAGTTCTTC. The encoded protein is CASSIEALGDEQFF.

The gene calls are TRBV5-1 and TRBJ1-2, with 9 bases lining up with TRBD1. Trimming cost V 4 bases and J 7 bases; bases outside gene matches: 20. This CDR3 is 18 amino acids long. From germline, CDR1 is SGHRS and CDR2 YFSETQ. The CDR3 protein is CASSPNVQAFTGGGGYTF. In DNA form, the CDR3 reads TGCGCCAGCAGCCCCAATGTACAAGCCTTTACAGGGGGCGGTGGCTACACCTTC.

This rearrangement joins TRBV28 to TRBJ2-1; 10 bases match TRBD2. Germline-derived CDR1 and CDR2 are MDHEN and SYDVKM. The V and J ends lost 6 bases and 4 bases, in that order; junction bases with no gene match: 12. The CDR3 totals 17 residues. CDR3 in amino acids: CASSPSPGLAAYNEQFF. In DNA, the CDR3 is TGTGCCAGCAGCCCTTCGCCCGGACTAGCGGCTTACAATGAGCAGTTCTTC.

V usage is TRBV9 and J usage is TRBJ2-1; no reliable D call. The germline CDR1 and CDR2 sequences are SGDLS and YYNGEE. This CDR3 contains 15 residues. With 4 bases removed from V and 0 bases from J, the gap between germline ends came to 11 bases. The CDR3 reads CASSSPGGSYNEQFF. DNA for the CDR3: TGTGCCAGCAGCTCCCCGGGCGGCTCCTACAATGAGCAGTTCTTC.